This is a list of T cell receptor beta chains from one sample in a study of CD4 and CD8 cells across lung adenocarcinoma regions. TCRdb fed the PCR reads into MiXCR, producing one record per CDR3 protein. Among about 19,000 distinct CDR3 sequences, 46% were seen once, and the ten largest hold 15% to 20%. Sequences were obtained from CD4+ T cells from the margin of a lung tumor. The receptors originated from a male donor with lung adenocarcinoma. The CD4 and CD8 labels of this study may be unreliable. Both conserved end residues are part of each CDR3. The D gene is left open where the match is weak. Clone size is stated in some rows and not others, as once, few, many or a class when expanded.

few NA TRBJ2-7 TRBV30 CAWSVWGVSYEQYF TGTGCCTGGAGTGTATGGGGGGTTTCCTACGAGCAGTACTTC
medium-sized NA TRBJ2-7 TRBV6-2/TRBV6-3 CASSYSHYEQYF TGTGCCAGCAGTTACAGCCACTACGAGCAGTACTTC
many TRBD2 TRBJ2-1 TRBV6-1 CASSPAGLAGSYNEQFF TGTGCCAGCAGCCCAGCCGGACTAGCGGGTAGCTACAATGAGCAGTTCTTC
NA NA TRBJ2-4 TRBV27 CASSLMGTRAKNTQYF TGTGCCAGCAGTTTAATGGGGACACGCGCCAAAAACACGCAGTACTTC
NA NA TRBJ2-5 TRBV6-5 CASSSDLIQETQYF TGTGCCAGCAGTTCGGACCTTATCCAAGAGACCCAGTACTTC
medium-sized NA TRBJ2-1 TRBV27 CASTGLSLTTYNEQFF TGTGCCAGCACGGGCCTCTCCCTTACAACCTACAATGAGCAGTTCTTC
NA NA TRBJ2-6 TRBV6-5 CASSYASATAGANVLTF TGTGCCAGCAGTTACGCTTCGGCCACGGCTGGGGCCAACGTCCTGACTTTC
NA TRBD2 TRBJ2-1 TRBV6-5 CASSYSSGGADNEQFF TGTGCCAGCAGTTACTCTAGCGGGGGGGCGGACAATGAGCAGTTCTTC
NA TRBD2 TRBJ2-5 TRBV4-1 CASSQGGSGLYQETQYF TGCGCCAGCAGCCAAGGGGGTAGCGGGTTGTACCAAGAGACCCAGTACTTC
NA NA TRBJ2-4 TRBV25-1 CAGGVRGRDREIQYF TGTGCCGGGGGTGTCCGGGGCCGCGACCGAGAGATCCAGTACTTC
NA NA TRBJ2-1 TRBV15 CATSSTKAGLYNEQFF TGTGCCACCAGCAGCACCAAGGCAGGTCTTTACAATGAGCAGTTCTTC
few TRBD2 TRBJ2-1 TRBV15 CATKLAGDHNEQFF TGTGCCACGAAGCTAGCGGGAGACCACAATGAGCAGTTCTTC
many NA TRBJ2-7 TRBV5-1 CASSLAPGEPYEQYF TGCGCCAGCAGCTTGGCCCCGGGTGAACCATACGAGCAGTACTTC
few NA TRBJ2-1 TRBV5-1 CASSPTGGETSYEQFF TGCGCCAGCAGCCCTACGGGCGGGGAGACTAGTTACGAGCAGTTCTTC
few NA TRBJ2-3 TRBV3-1 CASSPRTTTSTDTQYF TGTGCCAGCAGCCCGCGGACTACCACTAGCACAGATACGCAGTATTTT
medium-sized NA TRBJ1-5 TRBV6-1 CASRTLSYRDGNQPQHF TGTGCCAGCAGAACCCTCTCGTATAGGGATGGCAATCAGCCCCAGCATTTT